This T cell receptor (beta chain) was retrieved from a study of blood T cell repertoires in COVID-19. Overall study: Sites in the United States, Italy and Spain provided acute and convalescent COVID-19 samples. The cDNA or gDNA used as material had been derived from T cells, B-cell-depleted T cells, or PBMCs.

Seattle-derived patients entered the study during active infection and were followed longitudinally. As originally analysed: Nucleated cell number was recorded as an estimate derived from reference gene primer amplification. Generated by immunoSEQ multiplex PCR, the TCRdb table keeps only in-frame clones and is missing some. V, J and clone size reflect that table, while D and trimming were determined from the DNA. The sample lists approximately 500,000 clones, approximately 89% occurring once. Trimming removed 5 bases from V and 8 bases from J, with 18 bases in between. Germline V CDR1 and CDR2: SQVTM, ANQGSEA. The CDR3 runs 13 residues.

What was sequenced was peripheral blood. The chain recombines TRBV29-1 with TRBJ1-2; D unclear. This receptor was obtained from a young man with COVID-19, enrolled during active disease. CDR3 sequence reads: CSVSYGPEGGYTF. CDR3 nucleotides: TGCAGCGTTTCATATGGGCCAGAGGGAGGCTACACCTTC. The variable domain in full, with the rest retrieved from reference TRBV29-1 and TRBJ1-2, is SAVISQKPSRDICQRGTSLTIQCQVDSQVTMMFWYRQQPGQSLTLIATANQGSEATYESGFVIDKFPISRPNLTFSTLTVSNMSPEDSSIYLCSVSYGPEGGYTFGSGTRLTVV.